This note documents a single T cell receptor beta chain sequence. Its antigen is as yet unknown. Healthy people donating bone marrow made up the donors. These data are taken from a study of cytomegalovirus exposure and HLA in healthy donors. The PCR made use of 60 Vbeta and 13 Jbeta primers. Only in-frame clones appear in the TCRdb table, and some are missing; sequencing was by immunoSEQ multiplex PCR. Of roughly 180,000 clones listed, 84% are singletons. Study observations and caveats: According to a later analysis, donors in an Asian-associated ancestry cluster reportedly had fewer N-insertions than the 666-donor mean. A link between a missense DCLRE1C variant and TCR beta V- and J-gene trimming emerged from a later analysis. Other equally common chains were less clonally expanded than HLA-associated TCR beta chains, a later analysis showed.

V lost 5 bases to trimming and J lost 12 bases; unmatched junction nucleotides: 9. This CDR3 contains 13 residues. Germline CDR1 SGHRS, CDR2 YFSETQ. The sequenced sample was PBMCs. V gene TRBV5-1 combines with J gene TRBJ2-1, with 9 bases fitting TRBD2. The sequence was obtained from a man aged 25 to 45 in good health and CMV-seronegative. In DNA form, the CDR3 reads TGCGCCAGCAGTTTGACTAGCGGACAGACGCAGTTCTTC. This gives the protein CASSLTSGQTQFF.